This is a list of T cell receptor beta chains from one sample in a study of response to subunit inactivated influenza vaccine. One entry per CDR3 protein results from TCRdb running MiXCR on the RT-PCR reads. This table has roughly 790,000 distinct CDR3 sequences, 21% appearing once. The specimen was PBMCs from blood, collected roughly 5 days after vaccination. Every receptor here comes from a man in his fifties who received an inactivated influenza vaccine. CDR3s include the opening cysteine and the closing phenylalanine or tryptophan. D genes are given only for firm matches. Clone size appears in some rows only: once, few, many, or a class for an expanded clone.

v_call,clone_size,j_call,d_call,cdr3_aa,cdr3_nt
TRBV24-1,NA,TRBJ2-3,NA,CATSDSGPDTQYF,TGTGCCACCAGTGATTCGGGGCCAGATACGCAGTATTTT
TRBV20-1,NA,TRBJ2-7,NA,CSASTVGGSEQYF,TGCAGTGCTAGCACCGTGGGGGGTTCGGAGCAGTACTTC
TRBV29-1,many,TRBJ2-7,NA,CSVNGGYEQYF,TGCAGCGTTAACGGAGGGTACGAGCAGTACTTC
TRBV5-1,few,TRBJ1-1,NA,CASSLVQYRETRLNTEAFF,TGCGCCAGCAGCTTGGTCCAATACAGGGAAACCCGACTGAACACTGAAGCTTTCTTT
TRBV4-3,few,TRBJ2-6,TRBD1,CASSQDRRTGSGANVLTF,TGCGCCAGCAGCCAAGATCGGAGGACAGGGTCTGGGGCCAACGTCCTGACTTTC
TRBV10-3,few,TRBJ2-7,TRBD1,CAISNGTGRYEQYF,TGTGCCATCAGTAACGGGACAGGGAGGTACGAGCAGTACTTC
TRBV29-1,NA,TRBJ1-5,NA,CSVGGVGQPQHF,TGCAGCGTTGGGGGGGTAGGGCAGCCCCAGCATTTT
TRBV20-1,many,TRBJ2-1,NA,CSAPTINNEQFF,TGCAGTGCTCCAACAATTAATAATGAGCAGTTCTTC
TRBV2,NA,TRBJ2-4,NA,CASTERVQGPLAKNIQYF,TGTGCCAGCACCGAACGAGTCCAGGGCCCTTTGGCCAAAAACATTCAGTACTTC
TRBV20-1,NA,TRBJ2-7,TRBD2,CSTSGGPAYEQYF,TGCAGTACTAGCGGGGGGCCTGCCTACGAGCAGTACTTC
TRBV12-3/TRBV12-4,few,TRBJ2-7,NA,CASSLGGHQYEQYF,TGTGCCAGCAGTTTAGGAGGACATCAGTACGAGCAGTACTTC
TRBV7-8,NA,TRBJ2-5,NA,CASSSVGGSAETQYF,TGTGCCAGCAGCTCCGTCGGAGGGAGCGCAGAGACCCAGTACTTC
TRBV7-2,NA,TRBJ2-2,TRBD2,CASSPSGRGTGELFF,TGTGCCAGCAGCCCTAGCGGGAGGGGCACCGGGGAGCTGTTTTTT
TRBV19,NA,TRBJ2-6,TRBD1,CSSSIQRGQGAYKGANVLTF,TGTTCCAGTAGTATTCAAAGAGGACAGGGGGCCTACAAAGGGGCCAACGTCCTGACTTTC
TRBV6-1,few,TRBJ2-7,NA,CASSDNYEQYF,TGTGCCAGCAGTGACAACTACGAGCAGTACTTC
TRBV20-1,few,TRBJ2-3,NA,CSAGRAPSDTQYF,TGCAGTGCCGGGAGAGCCCCGTCAGATACGCAGTATTTT
TRBV20-1,NA,TRBJ2-4,TRBD1,CCLDRGRENIQYF,TGCTGCCTAGACAGGGGGCGCGAAAACATTCAGTACTTC
TRBV29-1,few,TRBJ2-7,NA,CSAGTSPNEQYF,TGCAGCGCCGGGACGTCACCTAACGAGCAGTACTTC
TRBV30,once,TRBJ2-3,NA,CAWSVLGDTQYF,TGTGCCTGGAGTGTTTTAGGAGATACGCAGTATTTT
TRBV20-1,few,TRBJ1-4,TRBD1,CSARDNDRGYEKLFF,TGCAGTGCTAGAGATAATGACAGGGGGTATGAAAAACTGTTTTTT
TRBV12-3/TRBV12-4,many,TRBJ2-7,TRBD1,CASSSDRGAGGNEQYF,TGTGCCAGCAGTTCGGACAGGGGTGCCGGGGGAAACGAGCAGTACTTC
TRBV20-1,NA,TRBJ2-5,TRBD2,CSARSVGGPRETQYF,TGCAGTGCTAGATCGGTGGGAGGGCCTAGGGAGACCCAGTACTTC
TRBV7-2,NA,TRBJ2-5,NA,CASSLDTGRIGETQYF,TGTGCCAGCAGCTTAGATACAGGGAGGATAGGAGAGACCCAGTACTTC
TRBV7-8,NA,TRBJ2-5,TRBD2,CASRRSSGGRQETQYF,TGTGCCAGCCGAAGGTCCTCGGGGGGGAGACAAGAGACCCAGTACTTC
TRBV6-5,NA,TRBJ2-5,NA,CASSYSSVGMETQYF,TGTGCCAGCAGTTACTCTTCGGTTGGAATGGAGACCCAGTACTTC